This T cell receptor beta chain is drawn from a study of blood T cells in healthy people across ages. Primers used in a second PCR of about 7 to 12 cycles were a sample-barcoded 5' primer and a J-beta primer mix. TCRdb used MiXCR to reprocess the 5' RACE reads, holding one entry per CDR3 protein. This sample yields 2 million or so distinct CDR3 sequences, of which around half are seen a single time; approximately 2.1% belongs to the top ten. Germline CDR1 reads MGHRA; CDR2 reads YSYEKL. The CDR3 spans 13 residues. V lost 5 bases, J lost 3 bases, and 10 bases lay in between. Sequenced material: blood. The clonotype originates from a woman between 35 and 50 years old in good health. The chain is built from TRBV4-1 and TRBJ2-5; no firm D call. Written as DNA, the CDR3 is TGCGCCAGCAGCTCTACCTCCGAAGAGACCCAGTACTTC. This encodes CASSSTSEETQYF.